Below, 25 T cell receptor beta chains from the same sample are listed, as sequenced in a study of T cell responses to AZD1222 COVID-19 vaccine. The assay was immunoSEQ multiplex PCR, and TCRdb's table has in-frame clones only and misses some. In the table there are some 150,000 clones, about 91% of which are singletons. The sample consisted of peripheral blood, taken on day 0 of AZD1222 vaccination. Receptors were obtained from an adult in good health.

CDR3 in amino acids: CASSLGGKGGASTYEQYF. For the CDR3, the DNA is TGTGCCAGCAGCTTAGGTGGGAAGGGCGGGGCCTCAACCTACGAGCAGTACTTC. This chain uses TRBV7-9 with TRBJ2-7; perhaps TRBD2 as D (6 bases). CDR3 length equals 18 residues. Trimming took 1 base from V and 2 from J, leaving 21 bases between them. Per germline, CDR1 SEHNR and CDR2 FQNEAQ (reference sequence).

The chain's CDR3 is CASRGDRNTEAFF. DNA for the CDR3: TGTGCCAGCCGGGGGGACAGGAACACTGAAGCTTTCTTT. The chain links TRBV6-4 to TRBJ1-1; TRBD1 aligns across 7 bases. Unmatched junction bases numbered 4, after V lost 8 bases and J lost 1 base. CDR1 is MRHNA and CDR2 is SNTAGT in the germline V gene. This CDR3 has 13 residues.

This chain links TRBV6-6 with TRBJ1-1, with D possibly being TRBD1 (5 bases). V was shortened by 2 bases and J by 7 bases, with 11 bases between the two germline ends. Germline V gene lookup returns CDR1 MNHNY and CDR2 SVGAGI (reference sequence). This CDR3 comprises 13 residues. CDR3 loop: CASSYMGTLEAFF. The CDR3 DNA reads TGTGCCAGCAGTTACATGGGGACCCTTGAAGCTTTCTTT.

The CDR3 reads CASSPSRGETQYF. In DNA, the CDR3 is TGTGCCAGCAGTCCTTCCAGGGGAGAGACCCAGTACTTC. The chain employs TRBV27 and TRBJ2-5; perhaps TRBD1 as D (6 bases). The CDR3 is 13 residues long. Between the trimmed V and J ends, which lost 5 bases and 4 bases, there was a span of 11 bases. The germline gives CDR1 MNHEY, CDR2 SMNVEV (reference sequence).

The rearrangement uses TRBV7-6 and TRBJ2-5, with 11 bases that match TRBD2. This CDR3 contains 15 residues. Germline V gives CDR1 SGHVS, CDR2 FNYEAQ. Trimming cost V 4 bases and J 5 bases; bases outside gene matches: 6. CDR3 in amino acids: CASSSLTSGVETQYF. The CDR3 DNA sequence: TGTGCCAGCAGCTCCTTGACTAGCGGGGTCGAGACCCAGTACTTC. The full variable domain, its missing parts supplied by reference TRBV7-6 and TRBJ2-5, is GAGVSQSPRYKVTKRGQDVALRCDPISGHVSLYWYRQALGQGPEFLTYFNYEAQQDKSGLPNDRFSAERPEGSISTLTIQRTEQRDSAMYRCASSSLTSGVETQYFGPGTRLLVL.

V usage is TRBV6-2 or TRBV6-3 and J usage is TRBJ1-5, with unresolved D. CDR3 length: 17 amino acids. Deletions cut 5 bases from V and 6 bases from J, with 23 bases between. Germline CDR1 is MNHEY and CDR2 is SVGEGT. For the CDR3, the DNA is TGTGCCAGCAGTGCCACAATCTTTGAGGGAGCGGGTCAGCCCCAGCATTTT. As protein: CASSATIFEGAGQPQHF.

The DNA for the CDR3 is TGCGCCAGCAGCCAAGTGGAGGGCTTGAACACTGAAGCTTTCTTT. It translates to CASSQVEGLNTEAFF. V gene TRBV4-3 combines with J gene TRBJ1-1; D remains ambiguous. Germline V gene sequence: CDR1 LGHNA, CDR2 YSLEER. CDR3 size: 15 residues. Trimming cost V 1 base and J 0 bases, with 9 bases left between them.

This sequence joins TRBV18 and TRBJ2-5; 9 bases line up with TRBD1. This CDR3 has 13 amino acids. Trimming cost V 4 bases and J 5 bases; bases outside gene matches: 2. CDR1 is KGHSH, CDR2 LQKENI, per germline. CDR3 in amino acids: CASSRDRDETQYF. CDR3 DNA sequence: TGTGCCAGCTCACGGGACAGGGACGAGACCCAGTACTTC.

The chain uses TRBV10-3 and TRBJ2-1; D tentatively fits TRBD1 or TRBD2 (5 bases each). Trimming pared 4 bases from V and 8 bases from J, leaving 9 bases between. This CDR3 has 12 residues. Germline values: CDR1 ENHRY, CDR2 SYGVKD. The CDR3 spells CAISVRDDEQFF. DNA for the CDR3: TGTGCCATCAGTGTCCGGGACGATGAGCAGTTCTTC.

The chain links TRBV3-1 (or the pseudogene TRBV3-2) to TRBJ2-2; 9 nucleotides align to TRBD1. The germline CDR1 and CDR2 sequences are LGHDT and YNNKEL (reference sequence). The CDR3 totals 17 residues. V trimming: 2 bases; J trimming: 3 bases; junction bases outside the gene matches: 7. CDR3 loop: CASSQLPGTGHTGELFF. The CDR3 DNA reads as TGTGCCAGCAGCCAACTGCCCGGGACAGGGCACACCGGGGAGCTGTTTTTT.

The rearrangement links TRBV14 to TRBJ1-6; the D is unclear. Trimming stripped 3 bases from V and 5 bases from J, with 17 bases between. Per the germline V gene, CDR1 is SGHDN and CDR2 is FVKESK. The CDR3 covers 17 residues. In nucleotides, the CDR3 is TGTGCCAGCAGCCAGGGTCTAATTCGCAGGAATAATTCACCCCTCCACTTT. It translates to CASSQGLIRRNNSPLHF. Full variable domain (rest looked up from reference TRBV14 and TRBJ1-6): EAGVTQFPSHSVIEKGQTVTLRCDPISGHDNLYWYRRVMGKEIKFLLHFVKESKQDESGMPNNRFLAERTGGTYSTLKVQPAELEDSGVYFCASSQGLIRRNNSPLHFGNGTRLTVT.

The chain links TRBV6-5 to TRBJ2-5; 15 bases line up with TRBD2. The CDR3 runs to 14 residues. CDR1 and CDR2 from the germline V gene are MNHEY and SVGAGI. V shed 10 bases and J 2 bases; nucleotides not matched to a gene: 2. In DNA form, the CDR3 reads TGTGCCACAGGGACTAGCGGGGGGCAAGAGACCCAGTACTTC. Residues: CATGTSGGQETQYF.

The CDR3 is CASSLDAGVRGYTF. CDR3 coding DNA: TGTGCCAGCAGCTTAGACGCCGGGGTAAGAGGCTACACCTTC. The chain employs TRBV7-2 and TRBJ1-2; the D is unclear. Germline CDR1 reads SGHTA; CDR2 reads FQGNSA. The CDR3 sequence is 14 residues long. The V end was cut by 1 base, the J end by 8 bases, with 14 bases between.

This chain uses TRBV7-2 with TRBJ2-3, with 11 bases identical to TRBD2. V trimming: 1 base; J trimming: 4 bases; junction bases outside the gene matches: 1. The CDR3 extends over 15 amino acids. Germline V gives CDR1 SGHTA, CDR2 FQGNSA. The CDR3 bases are TGTGCCAGCAGCTTAGTAGCGGGGGGGGCAGATACGCAGTATTTT. Protein product: CASSLVAGGADTQYF. The variable domain in full, completed from reference TRBV7-2 and TRBJ2-3, reads GAGVSQSPSNKVTEKGKDVELRCDPISGHTALYWYRQSLGQGLEFLIYFQGNSAPDKSGLPSDRFSAERTGGSVSTLTIQRTQQEDSAVYLCASSLVAGGADTQYFGPGTRLTVL.

This sequence joins TRBV9 and TRBJ2-1, with 9 bases that match TRBD2. The V gene end was trimmed by 7 bases and the J gene end by 5 bases; junction bases not matched to a gene: 10. The CDR3 consists of 15 residues. Germline CDR1 reads SGDLS; CDR2 reads YYNGEE. CDR3 coding DNA: TGTGCCAGCGTCCCCGGGACTAGCCCCGACAATGAGCAGTTCTTC. Its translation is CASVPGTSPDNEQFF.

This sequence joins TRBV5-1 and TRBJ1-1, with D possibly matching TRBD1 (6 bases). Trimming removed 0 bases from V and 0 bases from J, with 12 bases in between. From germline, CDR1 is SGHRS and CDR2 YFSETQ. This CDR3 is built from 16 residues. CDR3 loop: CASSLDYQGLNTEAFF. CDR3 DNA sequence: TGCGCCAGCAGCTTGGATTACCAGGGGTTGAACACTGAAGCTTTCTTT.

The chain combines TRBV18 with TRBJ2-3; tentatively, D is TRBD1 or TRBD2 (5 bases each). Germline assignment: CDR1 KGHSH and CDR2 LQKENI. The ends were cut back, 4 bases at V and 2 bases at J, with 10 bases in the middle. This CDR3 has 14 residues. The CDR3 DNA reads TGTGCCAGCTCACACGGGGCCCTCACAGATACGCAGTATTTT. It translates to CASSHGALTDTQYF.

The chain recombines TRBV19 with TRBJ2-5, with 7 bases lining up with TRBD1. This CDR3 has 16 residues. Losses at the gene ends were 3 bases for V and 2 bases for J; bases not matched to a gene: 9. Germline CDR1 is LNHDA and CDR2 is SQIVND (reference sequence). The DNA for the CDR3 is TGTGCCAGTAGTATGATCCTGACAGGGCTACAAGAGACCCAGTACTTC. This gives the protein CASSMILTGLQETQYF.

The sample holds one count of this clone. V and J are TRBV28 and TRBJ1-2, with 8 bases matching TRBD1. The CDR3 is made up of 14 amino acids. Looked up from germline, CDR1 is MDHEN and CDR2 is SYDVKM. With V trimmed by 5 bases and J by 7 bases, 9 bases remained unmatched. CDR3 sequence (DNA): TGTGCCAGCAGTCGAGACAGGGGCCTTGGTGGCTACACCTTC. Translated, it gives CASSRDRGLGGYTF.

The J gene is TRBJ1-1, the V gene TRBV6-1; D is uncertain. The CDR3 extends over 15 amino acids. Between the trimmed V and J ends, which lost 0 bases and 4 bases, there was a span of 12 bases. Germline loops: CDR1 MNHNS, CDR2 SASEGT. The CDR3 spells CASSEAGRGPTEAFF. The DNA for the CDR3 is TGTGCCAGCAGTGAAGCCGGGAGAGGCCCCACTGAAGCTTTCTTT.

The chain combines TRBV6-5 with TRBJ2-2, with D possibly being TRBD1 (5 bases). The germline CDR1 and CDR2 sequences are MNHEY and SVGAGI. The V end was cut by 10 bases, the J end by 4 bases, with 13 bases between. The CDR3 has 13 amino acids. The CDR3 is CAIGRASTGELFF. The CDR3 DNA sequence: TGTGCCATCGGCAGGGCGTCCACCGGGGAGCTGTTTTTT.

This chain connects TRBV14 to TRBJ2-5; 10 bases align to TRBD1. The CDR3 extends over 13 amino acids. Germline trimming cut 6 bases from V and 5 bases from J; bases unmatched to any gene: 3. Germline V gives CDR1 SGHDN, CDR2 FVKESK. CDR3 protein: CASRGQGRETQYF. CDR3 nucleotide sequence: TGTGCCAGCAGGGGACAGGGGCGGGAGACCCAGTACTTC.

The gene calls are TRBV4-1 and TRBJ1-3; 7 bases map to TRBD1. Germline values: CDR1 MGHRA, CDR2 YSYEKL. Germline trimming cut 1 base from V and 0 bases from J; bases unmatched to any gene: 9. The CDR3 consists of 18 residues. CDR3 region: CASSQGFGTVISGNTIYF. The DNA of the CDR3 is TGCGCCAGCAGCCAAGGTTTCGGGACAGTCATCTCTGGAAACACCATATATTTT.

The chain employs TRBV19 and TRBJ1-4, with 11 bases identical to TRBD1. This CDR3 comprises 14 residues. CDR1 and CDR2 from the germline V gene are LNHDA and SQIVND (reference sequence). V dropped 4 bases and J dropped 7; count of bases not matched to a gene: 2. The CDR3 region has the DNA TGTGCCAGTAGTAGCGGGACAGGGGGTGAAAAACTGTTTTTT. Translating it yields CASSSGTGGEKLFF.

The chain uses TRBV2 and TRBJ2-6; a possible D gene is TRBD1 (6 bases). This CDR3 is 15 amino acids long. Trimming took 4 bases from V and 4 from J, leaving 11 bases between them. The germline CDR1 and CDR2 sequences are SNHLY and FYNNEI. DNA for the CDR3: TGTGCCAGCAGTGGAACAGGGCAGGGGGCCAACGTCCTGACTTTC. The encoded protein is CASSGTGQGANVLTF.